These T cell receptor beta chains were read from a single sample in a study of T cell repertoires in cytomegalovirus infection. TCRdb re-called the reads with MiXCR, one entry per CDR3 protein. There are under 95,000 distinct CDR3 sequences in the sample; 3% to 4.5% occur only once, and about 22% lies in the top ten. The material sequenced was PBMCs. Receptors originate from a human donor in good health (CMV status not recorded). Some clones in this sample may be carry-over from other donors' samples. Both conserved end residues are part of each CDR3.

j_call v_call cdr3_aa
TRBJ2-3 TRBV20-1 CSAKRGWGGNTDTQYF
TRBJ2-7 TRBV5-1 CASSLGGVAGSRRSSYEQYF
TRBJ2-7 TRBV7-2 CASSLKRGGGEQYF
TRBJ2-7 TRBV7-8 CASSAVAGAHEQYF
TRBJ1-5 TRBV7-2 CASSFETGQPQHF
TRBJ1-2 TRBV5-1 CASSLGLQNYGYTF
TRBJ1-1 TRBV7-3 CASSLGRGSTEAFF
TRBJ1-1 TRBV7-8 CASSLEPLSTEAFF
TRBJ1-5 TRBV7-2 CASSLSSYGQPQHF
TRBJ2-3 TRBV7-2 CASSFIGDTDTQYF
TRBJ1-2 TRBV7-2 CASSPDTGRGNYGYTF
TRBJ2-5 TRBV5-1 CASSLTAEDSQETQYF
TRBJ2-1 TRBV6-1 CASSSRSPNNNEQFF
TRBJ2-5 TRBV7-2 CASRTGTGGEGETQYF
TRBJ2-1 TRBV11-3 CVSSCWTALSYNEQFF
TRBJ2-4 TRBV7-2 CASSLAGSAKNIQYF
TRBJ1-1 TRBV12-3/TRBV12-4 CASSLSQNTEAFF
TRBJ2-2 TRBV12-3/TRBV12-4 CASSTHRVDTGELFF
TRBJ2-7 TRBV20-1 CSASPRGYEQYF
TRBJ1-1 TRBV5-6 CASRLGGIGEAFF
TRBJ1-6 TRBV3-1 CASSQTGFYNSPLHF
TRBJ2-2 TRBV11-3 CASSLGLAGFAGELFF